This passage covers 25 T cell receptor beta chains from one sample sequenced in a study of shared clonotypes between healthy human individuals. TCRdb keeps only in-frame clones here, not all; method: immunoSEQ multiplex PCR. The table records about 2.4 million clones, roughly 92% of them present only once. The sequenced sample was naive CD4+ T cells sorted from blood. Subset denoted: CD45RA+ positively selected. The origin of the receptors is a young man in good health.

The chain has TRBV19 and TRBJ1-1, with TRBD1 identical over 10 bases. The CDR3 sequence is 15 residues long. With 6 bases clipped from V and 5 bases from J, the junction kept 9 bases outside the gene matches. Germline CDR1 is LNHDA and CDR2 is SQIVND (reference sequence). CDR3 DNA sequence: TGTGCCAGTAGACGAGCCGGGACAGGGGAAACTGAAGCTTTCTTT. Its protein is CASRRAGTGETEAFF.

In this sample, this clone turned up a few times. The chain couples TRBV2 to TRBJ2-5; D is ambiguous. V was cut by 4 bases and J by 1 base, with 7 bases left in between. This CDR3 contains 13 residues. Germline values: CDR1 SNHLY, CDR2 FYNNEI. CDR3 nucleotide sequence: TGTGCCAGCAGTGGTACCAGCCAAGAGACCCAGTACTTC. This encodes CASSGTSQETQYF.

The chain employs TRBV10-3 and TRBJ2-3; D unresolved. V lost 2 bases and J 8 bases, leaving 14 bases between the germline ends. CDR3 length: 14 residues. Germline CDR1 is ENHRY and CDR2 is SYGVKD. The CDR3 spells CAISEDGVSGTQYF. CDR3 sequence (DNA): TGTGCCATCAGTGAGGATGGGGTATCAGGTACGCAGTATTTT.

The rearrangement links TRBV9 to TRBJ2-2; the D is unclear. This CDR3 is built from 14 residues. V shed 2 bases and J shed 1 base, with 6 bases lying between them. Germline CDR1 and CDR2: SGDLS and YYNGEE. The CDR3 bases are TGTGCCAGCAGCGTCCCAAAGAACACCGGGGAGCTGTTTTTT. This encodes CASSVPKNTGELFF.

The chain carries TRBV18 and TRBJ2-7; D uncertain. From germline, CDR1 is KGHSH and CDR2 LQKENI. This CDR3 is 12 amino acids long. Trimming shortened V by 1 base and J by 4 bases, and 5 bases separated the two germline ends. CDR3 in DNA: TGTGCCAGCTCACCACGGCGATACGAGCAGTACTTC. As protein: CASSPRRYEQYF. Drawing the rest from reference TRBV18 and TRBJ2-7, the complete variable domain is NAGVMQNPRHLVRRRGQEARLRCSPMKGHSHVYWYRQLPEEGLKFMVYLQKENIIDESGMPKERFSAEFPKEGPSILRIQQVVRGDSAAYFCASSPRRYEQYFGPGTRLTVT.

The genes are TRBV9 and TRBJ1-1; TRBD1 matches 7 bases. The length of the CDR3 is 15 residues. Losses at the gene ends were 4 bases for V and 5 bases for J; bases not matched to a gene: 11. Germline CDR1 SGDLS, CDR2 YYNGEE. The chain's CDR3 is CASSPRQGTATEAFF. CDR3 nucleotides: TGTGCCAGCAGCCCTCGACAGGGAACGGCGACTGAAGCTTTCTTT. The whole variable domain, filled in from reference TRBV9 and TRBJ1-1, reads DSGVTQTPKHLITATGQRVTLRCSPRSGDLSVYWYQQSLDQGLQFLIQYYNGEERAKGNILERFSAQQFPDLHSELNLSSLELGDSALYFCASSPRQGTATEAFFGQGTRLTVV.

The chain recombines TRBV18 with TRBJ1-5; no clear D gene. Germline V gene lookup returns CDR1 KGHSH and CDR2 LQKENI. Trimming cost V 3 bases and J 3 bases, with 12 bases left between them. The CDR3 length is 15 residues. CDR3 in DNA: TGTGCCAGCTCACCGGGCGGGCCCAACAATCAGCCCCAGCATTTT. This sequence encodes CASSPGGPNNQPQHF.

The chain employs TRBV6-5 and TRBJ2-1, with 10 positions matching TRBD1. This CDR3 is 15 amino acids long. Germline CDR1 is MNHEY and CDR2 is SVGAGI. Losses at the gene ends were 6 bases for V and 8 bases for J; bases not matched to a gene: 10. The CDR3 spells CASRSGQGNLDEQFF. The CDR3 nucleotides are TGTGCCAGCAGATCGGGACAGGGGAATTTGGATGAGCAGTTCTTC.

The chain is built from TRBV7-2 and TRBJ2-1; D is undetermined. V was shortened by 1 base and J by 7 bases, with 11 bases between the two germline ends. The length of the CDR3 is 14 residues. Germline CDR1 is SGHTA and CDR2 is FQGNSA. The CDR3 loop reads CASSLEGVGNEQFF. The CDR3 DNA sequence: TGTGCCAGCAGCTTAGAGGGTGTTGGGAATGAGCAGTTCTTC.

The chain links TRBV5-8 to TRBJ1-5; no clear D. V was pared by 4 bases and J by 3 bases, with 14 bases between. CDR1 is SGHTS and CDR2 is YDEGEE in the germline V gene. The CDR3 has 15 amino acids. The CDR3 coding sequence is TGTGCCAGCAGCCTAGGAACAGCCTACAATCAGCCCCAGCATTTT. The encoded protein is CASSLGTAYNQPQHF.

V is TRBV5-4 and J is TRBJ2-7, with unresolved D. Per the germline V gene, CDR1 is SGHNT and CDR2 is YYREEE (reference sequence). V was pared by 2 bases and J by 6 bases, with 6 bases between. The CDR3 length is 11 residues. The CDR3 DNA follows: TGTGCCAGCAGCTTAAACCGCGAGCAGTACTTC. It is translated as CASSLNREQYF.

To note about this clone: The identical CDR3 is also encoded by other nucleotide sequences in the sample. The chain has TRBV7-9 and TRBJ1-4; D unclear. Germline-derived CDR1 and CDR2 are SEHNR and FQNEAQ (reference sequence). The CDR3 has 15 residues. The V end lost 1 base, the J end lost 0 bases, and 6 bases lay between the germline ends. The CDR3 DNA follows: TGTGCCAGCAGCTTAGAGGGATCAACTAATGAAAAACTGTTTTTT. Encoded protein: CASSLEGSTNEKLFF.

With regard to this clone: This same CDR3 is encoded by further DNA sequences in the sample. This chain joins TRBV7-9 and TRBJ1-2; D gene unclear. The V end was cut by 3 bases, the J end by 2 bases, with 7 bases between. CDR1 and CDR2 (germline): SEHNR, FQNEAQ (reference sequence). The CDR3 length is 13 residues. The CDR3, as DNA: TGTGCCAGCAGCTTTGGCTCCAACTATGGCTACACCTTC. Translated: CASSFGSNYGYTF.

The chain combines TRBV4-3 with TRBJ1-6; a weak D match, TRBD1 (6 bases). V dropped 1 base and J dropped 5 bases, with 9 bases sitting between them. The CDR3 is 15 residues long. CDR1 and CDR2 (germline): LGHNA, YSLEER. CDR3 coding DNA: TGCGCCAGCAGCCAAGTCGGGGGCAATAATTCACCCCTCCACTTT. It encodes CASSQVGGNNSPLHF.

The chain is built from TRBV28 and TRBJ2-1; 13 bases line up with TRBD2. V trimming: 2 bases; J trimming: 9 bases; junction bases outside the gene matches: 4. CDR3 length: 15 amino acids. CDR1 and CDR2 from the germline V gene are MDHEN and SYDVKM. CDR3 protein: CASSLQTSGGPEQFF. CDR3 DNA: TGTGCCAGCAGTTTACAGACTAGCGGGGGGCCTGAGCAGTTCTTC.

The sample holds one count of this clone. The gene calls are TRBV7-9 and TRBJ2-3; 8 bases agree with TRBD1. CDR3 length equals 14 residues. Looked up from germline, CDR1 is SEHNR and CDR2 is FQNEAQ (reference sequence). V lost 2 bases to trimming and J lost 4 bases; unmatched junction nucleotides: 2. Written as DNA, the CDR3 is TGTGCCAGCAGCTTACAGGGGGCCCCAGATACGCAGTATTTT. Residues: CASSLQGAPDTQYF. The full variable domain, completed using reference TRBV7-9 and TRBJ2-3, is DTGVSQNPRHKITKRGQNVTFRCDPISEHNRLYWYRQTLGQGPEFLTYFQNEAQLEKSRLLSDRFSAERPKGSFSTLEIQRTEQGDSAMYLCASSLQGAPDTQYFGPGTRLTVL.

This chain joins TRBV9 and TRBJ1-1; D is uncertain. Germline V gives CDR1 SGDLS, CDR2 YYNGEE. There are 13 residues in the CDR3. The V end was cut by 4 bases, the J end by 4 bases, with 11 bases between. The CDR3 coding sequence is TGTGCCAGCAGCCAAGCGGCGGGCACTGAAGCTTTCTTT. It is translated as CASSQAAGTEAFF.

The chain combines TRBV6-1 with TRBJ2-7; a weak D match, TRBD1 (6 bases). The CDR3 sequence is 14 residues long. CDR1 is MNHNS and CDR2 is SASEGT in the germline V gene. Trimming removed 10 bases from V and 2 bases from J, with 18 bases in between. The CDR3 coding sequence is TGTGCCACCAGACCAGGGGTTTTTCCCTACGAGCAGTACTTC. Translated, it gives CATRPGVFPYEQYF.

The rearrangement links TRBV19 to TRBJ1-6, with D possibly matching TRBD1 (5 bases). Germline CDR1 is LNHDA and CDR2 is SQIVND (reference sequence). V was pared by 3 bases and J by 12 bases, with 21 bases between. This CDR3 is built from 16 residues. The CDR3 loop is CASSILGPNRVEPLHF. The CDR3 coding sequence is TGTGCCAGTAGTATTTTGGGGCCCAATCGCGTTGAACCCCTCCACTTT.

This chain joins TRBV5-4 and TRBJ1-2, with D perhaps TRBD1 (6 bases). The CDR3 spans 15 residues. The V end lost 4 bases, the J end lost 2 bases, and 15 bases lay between the germline ends. Germline values: CDR1 SGHNT, CDR2 YYREEE (reference sequence). CDR3 region: CASSRNTQGNYGYTF. The CDR3 DNA reads TGTGCCAGCAGCCGTAACACACAGGGAAACTATGGCTACACCTTC.

The chain combines TRBV11-1 with TRBJ1-6; D is perhaps TRBD1 (5 bases). This CDR3 spans 13 amino acids. The germline V gene encodes CDR1 SGHAT and CDR2 FQDESV (reference sequence). V was pared by 2 bases and J by 9 bases, with 8 bases between. As DNA, the CDR3 is TGTGCCAGCAGCTTAAATCAGGGTTCACCCCTCCACTTT. Its translation is CASSLNQGSPLHF.

The chain carries TRBV4-1 and TRBJ1-5; the match to TRBD1 covers 10 bases. The CDR3 covers 16 residues. Germline CDR1 and CDR2: MGHRA and YSYEKL. After removal of 3 bases from V and 7 bases from J, the junction contained 9 bases not matched to a gene. The CDR3 bases are TGCGCCAGCAGCCAGCAGGGGACAGGGGACAGGCAGCCCCAGCATTTT. It encodes CASSQQGTGDRQPQHF.

This chain uses TRBV11-2 with TRBJ2-2; D is possibly TRBD1 or TRBD2 (5 bases each). V gave up 1 base and J gave up 7 bases, with 10 bases separating them. CDR1 and CDR2 from the germline V gene are SGHAT and FQNNGV. The CDR3 consists of 14 residues. CDR3 DNA: TGTGCCAGCAGCTTAGGGCCTGGGGGCGGGGAGCTGTTTTTT. It codes for CASSLGPGGGELFF.

The chain couples TRBV9 to TRBJ2-7; 7 nucleotides line up with TRBD1. CDR3 length: 15 amino acids. Looked up from germline, CDR1 is SGDLS and CDR2 is YYNGEE. The V gene end was trimmed by 0 bases and the J gene end by 6 bases; junction bases not matched to a gene: 9. DNA for the CDR3: TGTGCCAGCAGCGTAGAGGGGACAGCTTTTCGCGAGCAGTACTTC. It translates to CASSVEGTAFREQYF.

The genes are TRBV6-1 and TRBJ1-1; D ambiguous. V gave up 7 bases and J gave up 6 bases, with 12 bases separating them. The CDR3 is 12 residues long. Germline loops: CDR1 MNHNS, CDR2 SASEGT. CDR3 loop: CASIGVTAEAFF. CDR3 nucleotide sequence: TGTGCCAGCATCGGGGTCACGGCTGAAGCTTTCTTT.